This T cell receptor beta chain was profiled in a study of T cell responses to AZD1222 COVID-19 vaccine. Overall study findings and caveats: CD4 TCRs associated with vaccination spanned spike, dominating at 160-218 and 743-854.

Repertoires were generated with immunoSEQ multiplex PCR, while TCRdb's copy carries only in-frame clones and drops some. Among 84,000 or so clones listed, 90% were seen once. In the case of this clone: Its antigen is unknown.

The clonotype originates from an adult who received the AZD1222 COVID-19 vaccine. This specimen consisted of peripheral blood, obtained 28 days after the second AZD1222 dose.

The CDR3 sequence is CASTARGADDEQYF. CDR3 in DNA: TGTGCCAGCACCGCCCGGGGGGCAGACGACGAGCAGTACTTC. This rearrangement joins TRBV28 to TRBJ2-7, with D possibly matching TRBD2 (7 bases). V dropped 7 bases and J dropped 5 bases, with 18 bases sitting between them. This CDR3 spans 14 amino acids. CDR1 is MDHEN, CDR2 SYDVKM, per germline.